What follows are 5 T cell receptor beta chains derived from one specimen sequenced in a study of blood T cell repertoires in COVID-19. Assay used: immunoSEQ multiplex PCR; TCRdb lists only in-frame clones, some missing. The sample contains about 210,000 clones, roughly 80% of which appear only once. The source material was peripheral blood. The receptor source for this set is a woman aged 60 to 75 with COVID-19, enrolled during active disease.

A word on this clone: The junction and the germline gene differ at one end; a read error may be behind it. V and J are TRBV2 and TRBJ1-1; 7 positions agree with TRBD1. CDR1 and CDR2 (germline): SNHLY, FYNNEI. The CDR3 is 13 residues long. CDR3 DNA sequence: TGCGCCAGCTCGACAGGGATTCGCGCTGAAGCTTTCTTT. This gives the protein CASSTGIRAEAFF.

The chain combines TRBV5-6 with TRBJ2-1; D is perhaps TRBD1 (5 bases). The CDR3 covers 15 residues. Germline-derived CDR1 and CDR2 are SGHDT and YYEEEE. V dropped 6 bases and J dropped 7 bases, with 20 bases sitting between them. CDR3 loop: CASTHISNRGNEQFF. The DNA of the CDR3 is TGTGCCAGCACCCACATATCAAATAGGGGAAATGAGCAGTTCTTC.

The rearrangement joins TRBV11-2 to TRBJ2-1, with 8 bases lining up with TRBD2. This CDR3 contains 18 residues. The junction had 14 bases not matched to a gene; V was cut back by 4 bases and J by 3 bases. Germline V gene sequence: CDR1 SGHAT, CDR2 FQNNGV. The CDR3 DNA follows: TGTGCCAGCAGCTATAGGGGGGCGGGCACTAGCGGCTACAATGAGCAGTTCTTC. Translation gives CASSYRGAGTSGYNEQFF. Combining the CDR3 with reference TRBV11-2 and TRBJ2-1 gives the whole variable domain EAGVAQSPRYKIIEKRQSVAFWCNPISGHATLYWYQQILGQGPKLLIQFQNNGVVDDSQLPKDRFSAERLKGVDSTLKIQPAKLEDSAVYLCASSYRGAGTSGYNEQFFGPGTRLTVL.

The V and J genes are TRBV21-1 and TRBJ1-4. TRBV21-1 is a pseudogene. The CDR3 sequence is 19 residues long. The CDR3 loop reads CASSKGRLPYGRINEKLFF. The CDR3 bases are TGTGCCAGCAGCAAAGGGCGACTTCCCTACGGCCGAATTAATGAAAAACTGTTTTTT.

This chain connects TRBV19 to TRBJ2-1, with 7 bases identical to TRBD2. There are 13 residues in the CDR3. The V and J ends lost 7 bases and 10 bases, in that order; junction bases with no gene match: 10. CDR1 and CDR2 from the germline V gene are LNHDA and SQIVND (reference sequence). The CDR3 DNA is TGTGCCAGTACCCGTGGGGGGGTGTACGAGCAGTTCTTC. Translating it yields CASTRGGVYEQFF.